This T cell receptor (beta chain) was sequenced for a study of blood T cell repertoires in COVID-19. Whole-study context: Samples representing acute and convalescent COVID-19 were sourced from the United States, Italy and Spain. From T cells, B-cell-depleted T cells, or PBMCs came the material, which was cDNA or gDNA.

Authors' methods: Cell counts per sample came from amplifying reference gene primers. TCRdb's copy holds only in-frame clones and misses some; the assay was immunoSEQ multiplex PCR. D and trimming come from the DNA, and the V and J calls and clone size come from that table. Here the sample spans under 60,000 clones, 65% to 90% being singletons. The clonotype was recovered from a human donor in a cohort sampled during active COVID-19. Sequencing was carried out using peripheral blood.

The CDR3, as DNA: TGTGCCAGCAGCCGTCCTAGGGGGCTGGACTATGGCTACACCTTC. It is translated as CASSRPRGLDYGYTF. The gene calls are TRBV7-9 and TRBJ1-2, with TRBD1 matching over 7 bases. From germline, CDR1 is SEHNR and CDR2 FQNEAQ (reference sequence). This CDR3 contains 15 residues. With 5 bases clipped from V and 3 bases from J, the junction kept 9 bases outside the gene matches. Based on the CDR3 plus reference TRBV7-9 and TRBJ1-2, the full variable domain is DTGVSQNPRHKITKRGQNVTFRCDPISEHNRLYWYRQTLGQGPEFLTYFQNEAQLEKSRLLSDRFSAERPKGSFSTLEIQRTEQGDSAMYLCASSRPRGLDYGYTFGSGTRLTVV.